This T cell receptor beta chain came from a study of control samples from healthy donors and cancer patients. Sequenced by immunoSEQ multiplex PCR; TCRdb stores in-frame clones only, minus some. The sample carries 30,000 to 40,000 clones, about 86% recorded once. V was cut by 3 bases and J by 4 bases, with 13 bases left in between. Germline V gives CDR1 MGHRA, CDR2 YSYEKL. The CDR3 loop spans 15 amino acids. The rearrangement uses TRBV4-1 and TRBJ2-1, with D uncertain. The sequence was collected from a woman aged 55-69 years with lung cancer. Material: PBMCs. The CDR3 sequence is CASSHPTRGYNEQFF. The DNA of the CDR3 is TGCGCCAGCAGCCACCCCACTCGTGGGTACAATGAGCAGTTCTTC.